The clone carrying this T cell receptor beta chain occurred many times. Antigen: not known. For donors with ophthalmopathy, the disease showed moderate-to-severe activity, reached CAS ≥3 and NOSPECS ≥4, and had lasted under 3 months. Enrollment excluded any patients with other autoimmune diseases, uncontrolled infections, pregnancy or lactation. A diagnosis was made from clinical symptoms together with serum thyroxine, TRAb, thyroid ultrasound and orbital computed tomography. This record belongs to a study of Graves' ophthalmopathy and Graves' hyperthyroidism. The study's findings and limits: In predicting ophthalmopathy progression, the model reached over 55% sensitivity and 72.22% specificity.

The authors amplified TCR beta CDR3 regions, and they did so from RNA transcripts for repertoire sequencing. The first-round RT-PCR employed HTBI primers together with the Qiagen OneStep RT-PCR kit. A multiplex PCR was then performed as the second round. TCRdb recomputed calls from the multiplex PCR reads with MiXCR, one row per CDR3 protein. In the table there are under 200,000 distinct CDR3 sequences, around two fifths of which are singletons. CDR1 and CDR2 from the germline V gene are SGHAT and FQNNGV. The J segment lost 7 bases and the V segment lost 5 bases, leaving 22 bases of the junction unmatched. CDR3 length equals 18 residues.

This rearrangement joins TRBV11-2 to TRBJ2-7; TRBD2 matches at 8 bases. Material for sequencing was peripheral blood. This receptor was obtained from a woman between 35 and 50 years old with Graves' ophthalmopathy. The CDR3 DNA reads as TGTGCCAGCAGCCCAAGGGGTGCGGCCGGGGGGGCATTGGGGGAGCAGTACTTC. Amino acid sequence: CASSPRGAAGGALGEQYF.